The 12 T cell receptor beta chains below all came from one sample that was sequenced in a study of OX40 agonist ivuxolimab in advanced cancers. TCRdb's copy holds only in-frame clones and misses some; the assay was immunoSEQ multiplex PCR. The data hold 40,000 or so clones, with around nine tenths observed a single time. The starting material was CD4+ or CD8+ T cells sorted from blood, obtained in a trial of the OX40 agonist ivuxolimab. The receptors were gathered from an adult with an advanced solid tumor such as melanoma, head and neck, liver or kidney cancer.

This chain uses TRBV2 with TRBJ2-5, with TRBD1 matching over 7 bases. V shed 6 bases and J 0 bases; nucleotides not matched to a gene: 4. Germline V gene lookup returns CDR1 SNHLY and CDR2 FYNNEI. CDR3 size: 14 residues. CDR3 bases: TGTGCCAGCAGGCTCGACAGGGACCAAGAGACCCAGTACTTC. This codes for CASRLDRDQETQYF.

The rearrangement links TRBV28 to TRBJ2-5; 11 positions match TRBD2. The CDR3 has 17 amino acids. The V gene's germline CDR1 is MDHEN and CDR2 SYDVKM. The V segment lost 4 bases and the J segment 5 bases; nucleotides outside the gene matches: 12. The CDR3 bases are TGTGCCAGCAGTTCACGACTAGCGGGGAGAGGGCGGGAGACCCAGTACTTC. This codes for CASSSRLAGRGRETQYF.

CDR3 protein: CASSFSGTTYEQYF. CDR3 sequence (DNA): TGTGCCAGCAGTTTTTCAGGGACCACCTACGAGCAGTACTTC. The rearrangement links TRBV27 to TRBJ2-7; D possibly uses TRBD1 or TRBD2 (5 bases each). The CDR3 runs to 14 residues. Trimming removed 3 bases from V and 2 bases from J, with 11 bases in between. Germline V gene data show CDR1 as MNHEY and CDR2 as SMNVEV (reference sequence).

The J gene is TRBJ2-7, the V gene TRBV6-9; 7 bases match TRBD2. This CDR3 is 17 amino acids long. CDR1 is MNHGY and CDR2 is SVAAGI in the germline V gene. With 8 bases clipped from V and 2 bases from J, the junction kept 18 bases outside the gene matches. The CDR3 nucleotides are TGTGCCAGCCGAGGGAGGGAATGGACGGAGGCTCCCTACGAGCAGTACTTC. It specifies CASRGREWTEAPYEQYF.

Turning to this clone: At one end, the junction sequence differs from germline, possibly due to a read error. The same CDR3 can be traced to other DNA sequences in this sample. The rearrangement links TRBV7-6 to TRBJ2-1; D unresolved. The CDR3 has 12 residues. Germline lookup yields CDR1 SGHVS and CDR2 FNYEAQ. The CDR3 nucleotides are TGCGCCAGCAGCTTTGTGGTGCGCGAGCAGTTCTTC. Protein product: CASSFVVREQFF.

This clone was observed a single time. The J gene is TRBJ2-7, the V gene TRBV6-6; TRBD1 or TRBD2 may be the D gene (5 bases each). V was shortened by 6 bases and J by 2 bases, with 14 bases between the two germline ends. Germline V lookup: CDR1 MNHNY, CDR2 SVGAGI (reference sequence). This CDR3 is 14 amino acids long. For the CDR3, the DNA is TGTGCCAGCAGCCCCGGGACGGCTACCTACGAGCAGTACTTC. Its protein is CASSPGTATYEQYF.

This sequence joins TRBV7-2 and TRBJ2-7; TRBD2 matches at 8 bases. The CDR3 extends over 16 amino acids. V trimming: 3 bases; J trimming: 5 bases; junction bases outside the gene matches: 12. Per germline, CDR1 SGHTA and CDR2 FQGNSA. The CDR3 protein is CASSLVPGLVPHEQYF. The CDR3 nucleotides are TGTGCCAGCAGCTTGGTGCCGGGACTAGTTCCCCACGAGCAGTACTTC.

CDR3 coding DNA: TGTGCCAGCAGCACAGGGACCGCCTACGAGCAGTACTTC. The encoded protein is CASSTGTAYEQYF. The chain couples TRBV6-5 to TRBJ2-7; D possibly corresponds to TRBD1 (6 bases). Trimming pared 6 bases from V and 2 bases from J, leaving 11 bases between. From germline, CDR1 is MNHEY and CDR2 SVGAGI. This CDR3 contains 13 residues.

The V gene is TRBV9, the J gene TRBJ2-7; D is unresolved. The V and J ends lost 4 bases and 4 bases respectively, with 18 bases between them. CDR1 and CDR2 from the germline V gene are SGDLS and YYNGEE. The CDR3 is made up of 15 amino acids. The CDR3 DNA follows: TGTGCCAGCAGCCCCAGCCCTGTGACCTTGTACGAGCAGTACTTC. It specifies CASSPSPVTLYEQYF. Full variable domain (rest looked up from reference TRBV9 and TRBJ2-7): DSGVTQTPKHLITATGQRVTLRCSPRSGDLSVYWYQQSLDQGLQFLIQYYNGEERAKGNILERFSAQQFPDLHSELNLSSLELGDSALYFCASSPSPVTLYEQYFGPGTRLTVT.

A remark on this clone: A much larger clone lies a single base off, so this may be a read error. This chain links TRBV5-4 with TRBJ2-7; D is uncertain. Trimming removed 1 base at V and 5 bases at J, with 7 bases between. The CDR3 spans 12 residues. CDR1 SGHNT and CDR2 YYREEE come from the germline V gene (reference sequence). The DNA of the CDR3 is TGTGCCAGCAGCTTGTGGGTGAACGAGCAGTACTTC. Amino acid sequence: CASSLWVNEQYF.

The chain joins TRBV19 to TRBJ1-5; maybe TRBD1 (5 bases). Trimming took off 0 bases at V and 6 bases at J, with 12 bases between the two ends. This CDR3 has 15 amino acids. Germline CDR1 reads LNHDA; CDR2 reads SQIVND (reference sequence). CDR3 coding DNA: TGTGCCAGTAGTATAGATCCGGGGGGGGTTCAGCCCCAGCATTTT. Its translation is CASSIDPGGVQPQHF. The full variable domain, its missing parts supplied by reference TRBV19 and TRBJ1-5, is DGGITQSPKYLFRKEGQNVTLSCEQNLNHDAMYWYRQDPGQGLRLIYYSQIVNDFQKGDIAEGYSVSREKKESFPLTVTSAQKNPTAFYLCASSIDPGGVQPQHFGDGTRLSIL.

The genes are TRBV11-2 and TRBJ1-1, with 8 bases that match TRBD1. The CDR3 loop spans 15 amino acids. The V gene end was trimmed by 11 bases and the J gene end by 6 bases; junction bases not matched to a gene: 17. CDR1 and CDR2 (germline): SGHAT, FQNNGV. The CDR3 coding sequence is TGTGCCGAAGAGGGCAGGGGGCGATCCAATGCTGAAGCTTTCTTT. This encodes CAEEGRGRSNAEAFF.